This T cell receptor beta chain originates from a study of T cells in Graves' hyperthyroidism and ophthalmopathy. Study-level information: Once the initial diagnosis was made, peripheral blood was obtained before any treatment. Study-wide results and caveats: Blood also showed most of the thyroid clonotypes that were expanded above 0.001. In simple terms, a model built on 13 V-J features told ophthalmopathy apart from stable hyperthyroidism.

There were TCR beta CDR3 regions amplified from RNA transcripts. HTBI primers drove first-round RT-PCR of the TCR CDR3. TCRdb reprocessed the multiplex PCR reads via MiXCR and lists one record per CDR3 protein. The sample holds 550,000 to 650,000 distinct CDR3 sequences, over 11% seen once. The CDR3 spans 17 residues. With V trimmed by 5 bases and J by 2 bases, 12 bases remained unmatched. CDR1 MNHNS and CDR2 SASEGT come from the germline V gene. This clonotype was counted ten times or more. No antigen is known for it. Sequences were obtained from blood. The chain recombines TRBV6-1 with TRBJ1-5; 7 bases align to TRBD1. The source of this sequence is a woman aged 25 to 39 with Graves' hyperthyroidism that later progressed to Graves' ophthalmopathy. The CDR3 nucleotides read TGTGCCAGCAGTTCTCCGTCCGGGACAGTGGGCAATCAGCCCCAGCATTTT. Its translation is CASSSPSGTVGNQPQHF.